Sequencing of this T cell receptor (beta chain) was carried out in a study of CD8+ T cells in alopecia areata. Study conclusions and caveats: Higher clonality and more expanded CD8+ clones appeared in lesional than normal scalp. Normal skin's resident alphabeta T cells are sequenced alongside lesional scalp T cells.

This clone was detected a few times. What it binds is unknown. After isolation, RNA underwent reverse transcription to generate cDNA as the sequencing template. Repertoires were generated with immunoSEQ multiplex PCR, while TCRdb's copy carries only in-frame clones and drops some. The data show approximately 150,000 clones, roughly 58% seen once. Between the trimmed V and J ends, which lost 0 bases and 0 bases, there was a span of 3 bases. In germline, CDR1 is SGHTS, CDR2 YDEGEE. The CDR3 length is 13 residues. V and J are TRBV5-8 and TRBJ1-1, with D uncertain. The source of this sequence is a human donor in good health. The sequencing input was CD8+ T cells sorted from blood. In DNA, the CDR3 is TGTGCCAGCAGCTTGGGGATGAACACTGAAGCTTTCTTT. Translation gives CASSLGMNTEAFF.